This note documents a single TCR beta chain sequence. This specimen comes from a study of OX40 agonist ivuxolimab in advanced cancers. Germline trimming cut 4 bases from V and 3 bases from J; bases unmatched to any gene: 1. The CDR3 extends over 13 amino acids. The germline CDR1 and CDR2 sequences are SGHTA and FQGNSA. The assay was immunoSEQ multiplex PCR, and TCRdb's table has in-frame clones only and misses some. The table includes 90,000 to 100,000 clones, 89% detected once. V is TRBV7-2 and J is TRBJ1-1; 8 nucleotides line up with TRBD1. This specimen was CD4+ or CD8+ T cells sorted from blood, taken in a trial of the OX40 agonist ivuxolimab. This TCR derives from an adult with an advanced solid tumor such as melanoma, head and neck, liver or kidney cancer. As DNA, the CDR3 is TGTGCCAGCAGCTCGGACAGGGACACTGAAGCTTTCTTT. This translates into CASSSDRDTEAFF.